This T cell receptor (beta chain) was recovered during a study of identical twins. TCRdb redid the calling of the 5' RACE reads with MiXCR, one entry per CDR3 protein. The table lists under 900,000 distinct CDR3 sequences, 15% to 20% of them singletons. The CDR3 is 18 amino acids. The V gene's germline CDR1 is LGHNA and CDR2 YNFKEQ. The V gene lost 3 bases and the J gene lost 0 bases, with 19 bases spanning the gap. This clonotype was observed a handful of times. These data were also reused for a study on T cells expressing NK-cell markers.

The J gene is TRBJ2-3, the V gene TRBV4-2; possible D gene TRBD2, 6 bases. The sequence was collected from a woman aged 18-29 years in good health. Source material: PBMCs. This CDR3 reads CASSHERILASSTDTQYF. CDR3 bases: TGTGCCAGCAGCCACGAGAGGATCCTAGCGAGTAGCACAGATACGCAGTATTTT.